This T cell receptor (beta chain) was observed in a study of shared clonotypes between healthy human individuals. Points from the study as a whole: Sequencing depth was expected to influence donor clonotype sharing. Among non-shared clonotypes, generation probabilities were lower than among those shared by all four donors. Tissues were not sampled, only blood, and their repertoires likely differ.

Here immunoSEQ multiplex PCR was the method, and the copy in TCRdb shows in-frame clones only, minus some. The sample includes 950,000 to 1,100,000 clones, more than 60% of them seen just once. The CDR3 sequence is 14 residues long. Trimming pared 5 bases from V and 7 bases from J, leaving 15 bases between. Germline CDR1 and CDR2: MNHEY and SMNVEV (reference sequence). This clone was picked up many times. The antigen remains unidentified. This sequence joins TRBV27 and TRBJ1-5, with a weak D call TRBD1 (6 bases). The sequenced material came from memory CD4+ T cells sorted from blood. The sample's subset: CD45RA-negative fraction. The sequence was collected from a man younger than 30 in good health. CDR3 sequence reads: CASSPVPGAQPQHF. The CDR3 nucleotides are TGTGCCAGCAGTCCAGTTCCAGGGGCCCAGCCCCAGCATTTT.